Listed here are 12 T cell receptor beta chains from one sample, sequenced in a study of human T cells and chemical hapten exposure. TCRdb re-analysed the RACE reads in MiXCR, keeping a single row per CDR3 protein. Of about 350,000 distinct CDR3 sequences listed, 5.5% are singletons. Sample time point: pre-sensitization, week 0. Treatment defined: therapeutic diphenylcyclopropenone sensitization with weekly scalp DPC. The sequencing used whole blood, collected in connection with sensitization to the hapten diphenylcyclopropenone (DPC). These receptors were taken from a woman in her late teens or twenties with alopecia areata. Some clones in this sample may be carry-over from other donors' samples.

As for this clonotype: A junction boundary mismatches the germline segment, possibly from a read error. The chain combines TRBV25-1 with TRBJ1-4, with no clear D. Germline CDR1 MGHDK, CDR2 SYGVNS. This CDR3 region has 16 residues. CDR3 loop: CASSEWVVPNNEKLFF. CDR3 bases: TGTGCCAGCAGTGAATGGGTAGTTCCAAACAATGAAAAGCTGTTTTTT.

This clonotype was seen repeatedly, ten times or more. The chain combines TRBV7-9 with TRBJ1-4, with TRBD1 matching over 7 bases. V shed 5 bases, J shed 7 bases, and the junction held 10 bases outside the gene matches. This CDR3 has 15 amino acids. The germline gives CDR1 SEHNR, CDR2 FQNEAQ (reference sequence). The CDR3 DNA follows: TGTGCCAGCAGCCAAGGGCAGGGGGAGATTGAAAAACTGTTTTTT. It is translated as CASSQGQGEIEKLFF.

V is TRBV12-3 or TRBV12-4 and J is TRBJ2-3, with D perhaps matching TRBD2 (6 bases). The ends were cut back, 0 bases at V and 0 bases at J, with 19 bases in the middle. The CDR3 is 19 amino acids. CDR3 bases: TGTGCCAGCAGTTTAGCGGGACTCTTTCCTCCCTCTAGCACAGATACGCAGTATTTT. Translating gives CASSLAGLFPPSSTDTQYF.

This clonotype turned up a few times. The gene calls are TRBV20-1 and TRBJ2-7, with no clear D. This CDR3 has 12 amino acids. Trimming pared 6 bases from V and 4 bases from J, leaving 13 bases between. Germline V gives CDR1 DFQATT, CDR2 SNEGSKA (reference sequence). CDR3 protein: CSARRQDYEQYF. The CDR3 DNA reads TGCAGTGCCCGCCGGCAGGATTACGAGCAGTACTTC.

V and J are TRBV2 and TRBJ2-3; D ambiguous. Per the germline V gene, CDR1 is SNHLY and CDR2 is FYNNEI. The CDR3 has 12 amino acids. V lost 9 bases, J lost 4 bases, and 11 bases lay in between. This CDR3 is CASTYYADTQYF. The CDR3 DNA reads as TGTGCCAGTACGTACTACGCAGATACGCAGTATTTT.

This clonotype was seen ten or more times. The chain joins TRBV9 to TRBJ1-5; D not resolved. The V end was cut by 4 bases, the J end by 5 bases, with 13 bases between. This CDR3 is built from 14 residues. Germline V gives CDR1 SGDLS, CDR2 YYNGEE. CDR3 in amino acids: CASSPRSTDQPQHF. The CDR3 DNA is TGTGCCAGCAGCCCACGATCGACCGATCAGCCCCAGCATTTT.

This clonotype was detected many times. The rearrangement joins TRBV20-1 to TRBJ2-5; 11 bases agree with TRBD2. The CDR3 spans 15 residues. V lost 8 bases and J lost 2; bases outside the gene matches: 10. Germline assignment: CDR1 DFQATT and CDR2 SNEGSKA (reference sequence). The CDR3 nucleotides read TGCAGTATCCTTAATAGCGGGGGGGATCAAGAGACCCAGTACTTC. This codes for CSILNSGGDQETQYF.

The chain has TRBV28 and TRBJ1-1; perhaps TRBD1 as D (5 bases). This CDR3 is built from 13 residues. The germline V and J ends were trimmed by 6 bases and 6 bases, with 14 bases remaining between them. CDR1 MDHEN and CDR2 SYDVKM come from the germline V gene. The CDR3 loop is CASSKTLGAEAFF. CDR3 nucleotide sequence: TGTGCCAGCAGCAAGACCTTGGGGGCTGAAGCTTTCTTT.

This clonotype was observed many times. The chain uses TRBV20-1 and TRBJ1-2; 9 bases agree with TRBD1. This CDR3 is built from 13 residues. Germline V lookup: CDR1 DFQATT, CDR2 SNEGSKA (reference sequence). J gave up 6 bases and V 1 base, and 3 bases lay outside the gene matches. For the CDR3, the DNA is TGCAGTGCTAGAGGGGACAGGGACGATGGCTACACCTTC. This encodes CSARGDRDDGYTF.

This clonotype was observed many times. The CDR3 region is CASSLAAGLNEKLFF. The CDR3 DNA reads as TGTGCCAGCAGTTTAGCGGCGGGCCTCAATGAAAAACTGTTTTTT. This rearrangement joins TRBV12-3 or TRBV12-4 to TRBJ1-4; D not certain. Trimming took 0 bases from V and 5 from J, leaving 10 bases between them. CDR3 size: 15 residues.

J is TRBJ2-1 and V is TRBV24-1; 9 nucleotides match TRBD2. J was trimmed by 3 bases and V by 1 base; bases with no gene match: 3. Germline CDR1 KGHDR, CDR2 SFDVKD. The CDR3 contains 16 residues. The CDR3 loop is CATSDLKAGGYNEQFF. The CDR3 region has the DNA TGTGCCACCAGTGATTTAAAAGCGGGGGGCTACAATGAGCAGTTCTTC.

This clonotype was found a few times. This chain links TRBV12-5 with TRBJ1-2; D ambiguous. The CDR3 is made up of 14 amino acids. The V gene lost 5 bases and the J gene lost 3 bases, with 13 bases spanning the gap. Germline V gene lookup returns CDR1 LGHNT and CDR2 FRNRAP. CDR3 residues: CASGPLLRDYGYTF. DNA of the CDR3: TGTGCTAGTGGTCCCCTTTTGAGGGACTATGGCTACACCTTC.